These 23 T cell receptor beta chains came from one sample sequenced in a study of blood T cell repertoires in COVID-19. Assay used: immunoSEQ multiplex PCR; TCRdb lists only in-frame clones, some missing. The data show about 98,000 clones, nearly 90% seen once. The sample comprised peripheral blood. Every receptor here comes from a man between 50 and 59 years old with active COVID-19.

The chain employs TRBV9 and TRBJ2-5, with 10 bases fitting TRBD2. The CDR3 extends over 16 amino acids. J gave up 1 base and V 0 bases, and 3 bases lay outside the gene matches. Germline loops: CDR1 SGDLS, CDR2 YYNGEE. The CDR3 loop reads CASSVGASGGQETQYF. In DNA, the CDR3 is TGTGCCAGCAGCGTAGGCGCTAGCGGGGGCCAAGAGACCCAGTACTTC.

This chain uses TRBV11-2 with TRBJ2-1, with D possibly matching TRBD2 (6 bases). Germline CDR1 and CDR2: SGHAT and FQNNGV. With 2 bases removed from V and 9 bases from J, the gap between germline ends came to 14 bases. This CDR3 is built from 14 residues. The CDR3: CASSLQTSLGEQFF. CDR3 in DNA: TGTGCCAGCAGCTTACAGACTAGTTTAGGTGAGCAGTTCTTC.

The chain links TRBV7-9 to TRBJ2-7, with D unresolved. V was trimmed by 3 bases and J by 6 bases, leaving 9 bases between them. Germline CDR1 is SEHNR and CDR2 is FQNEAQ (reference sequence). This CDR3 is built from 12 residues. The CDR3 sequence is CASSLVHGEQYF. CDR3 coding DNA: TGTGCCAGCAGCTTGGTTCACGGCGAGCAGTACTTC.

This clone was counted a single time. V gene TRBV19 combines with J gene TRBJ1-5; 8 bases fit TRBD1. With V trimmed by 2 bases and J by 2 bases, 14 bases remained unmatched. The CDR3 has 19 residues. Germline V gene sequence: CDR1 LNHDA, CDR2 SQIVND (reference sequence). The DNA of the CDR3 is TGTGCCAGTAGTATAAGAGAGGGAACCGGGACAGGTCGCAATCAGCCCCAGCATTTT. It codes for CASSIREGTGTGRNQPQHF.

This chain links TRBV19 with TRBJ2-5, with 7 bases aligning to TRBD1. The trim removed 3 bases at V and 5 bases at J, leaving 6 bases unmatched. The CDR3 is 14 amino acids. CDR1 and CDR2 from the germline V gene are LNHDA and SQIVND (reference sequence). For the CDR3, the DNA is TGTGCCAGTAGTATCGGGACAGTCGATGAGACCCAGTACTTC. This codes for CASSIGTVDETQYF.

The chain carries TRBV4-2 and TRBJ2-1; weak D call: TRBD2 (7 bases). The CDR3 is 18 residues long. V was clipped by 6 bases and J by 4 bases, with 25 bases between them. Germline-derived CDR1 and CDR2 are LGHNA and YNFKEQ. This chain's CDR3 is CASRSQEVRGGDYNEQFF. CDR3 sequence (DNA): TGTGCCAGCAGGAGCCAAGAGGTGAGGGGGGGCGATTACAATGAGCAGTTCTTC.

The chain recombines TRBV7-9 with TRBJ1-1, with a tentative D call TRBD1 (5 bases). Germline V gives CDR1 SEHNR, CDR2 FQNEAQ (reference sequence). There are 14 residues in the CDR3. V shed 8 bases and J shed 1 base, with 14 bases lying between them. CDR3 in DNA: TGTGCCAGCTCCTACCTTACAGGGAACACTGAAGCTTTCTTT. Translating gives CASSYLTGNTEAFF.

The chain carries TRBV3-1 (or the pseudogene TRBV3-2) and TRBJ2-3; TRBD2 matches at 10 bases. V was pared by 4 bases and J by 2 bases, with 3 bases of the junction left unmatched. CDR3 length: 15 amino acids. The germline V gene has CDR1 LGHDT and CDR2 YNNKEL (reference sequence). This CDR3 is CASSLSGGHTDTQYF. In DNA, the CDR3 is TGTGCCAGCAGCCTTAGCGGGGGGCACACAGATACGCAGTATTTT.

The chain has TRBV15 and TRBJ2-7; 10 bases map to TRBD1. Germline CDR1 and CDR2: LNHNV and YYDKDF (reference sequence). Losses at the gene ends were 1 base for V and 5 bases for J; bases not matched to a gene: 5. The CDR3 contains 15 residues. The CDR3 bases are TGTGCCACCAGCAGAGGGGGACAGGGGAGGGACGAGCAGTACTTC. As protein: CATSRGGQGRDEQYF.

The chain employs TRBV19 and TRBJ1-3; D possibly corresponds to TRBD1 (5 bases). Trimming removed 4 bases from V and 4 bases from J, with 26 bases in between. The CDR3 sequence is 19 residues long. Looked up from germline, CDR1 is LNHDA and CDR2 is SQIVND (reference sequence). The CDR3 spells CASSRIRFTDARAGNTIYF. CDR3 bases: TGTGCCAGTAGTAGAATCAGATTCACGGACGCCAGGGCCGGAAACACCATATATTTT.

J is TRBJ2-7 and V is TRBV12-5; TRBD1 aligns across 10 bases. V was pared by 5 bases and J by 0 bases, with 4 bases of the junction left unmatched. CDR1 and CDR2 (germline): LGHNT, FRNRAP. The CDR3 totals 15 residues. The CDR3 reads CASGTGQGNSYEQYF. DNA of the CDR3: TGTGCTAGTGGTACGGGACAGGGGAACTCCTACGAGCAGTACTTC. Drawing the rest from reference TRBV12-5 and TRBJ2-7, the complete variable domain is DARVTQTPRHKVTEMGQEVTMRCQPILGHNTVFWYRQTMMQGLELLAYFRNRAPLDDSGMPKDRFSAEMPDATLATLKIQPSEPRDSAVYFCASGTGQGNSYEQYFGPGTRLTVT.

A single count supports this clone. The CDR3 nucleotides read TGCGCCAGCAGCCAAGAGGGCCCTATGAACACTGAAGCTTTCTTT. Amino acid sequence: CASSQEGPMNTEAFF. The J gene is TRBJ1-1, the V gene TRBV4-3; D ambiguous. This CDR3 spans 15 amino acids. Trimming took 0 bases from V and 0 from J, leaving 8 bases between them. Germline values: CDR1 LGHNA, CDR2 YSLEER.

This clone turned up a few times. This chain links TRBV7-9 with TRBJ1-3, with a tentative D call TRBD1 (6 bases). Germline V lookup: CDR1 SEHNR, CDR2 FQNEAQ (reference sequence). V was cut by 2 bases and J by 4 bases, with 12 bases left in between. This CDR3 is built from 15 residues. DNA of the CDR3: TGTGCCAGCAGCTTAACCCAGGGGCTCGGAAACACCATATATTTT. This translates into CASSLTQGLGNTIYF.

This chain connects TRBV5-1 to TRBJ2-5; 12 bases map to TRBD2. The CDR3 is made up of 14 amino acids. Trimming cost V 4 bases and J 5 bases; bases outside gene matches: 3. Per germline, CDR1 SGHRS and CDR2 YFSETQ. The CDR3 loop is CASSPSGGAETQYF. CDR3 in DNA: TGCGCCAGCAGCCCTAGCGGGGGGGCGGAGACCCAGTACTTC.

The chain couples TRBV5-5 to TRBJ2-7, with TRBD2 as a possible D gene (6 bases). From germline, CDR1 is SGHKS and CDR2 YYEKEE (reference sequence). V was clipped by 4 bases and J by 0 bases, with 14 bases between them. The CDR3 is made up of 15 amino acids. CDR3 sequence: CASSAGGAGSYEQYF. In DNA form, the CDR3 reads TGTGCCAGCAGCGCGGGCGGGGCTGGCTCCTACGAGCAGTACTTC. Together with reference TRBV5-5 and TRBJ2-7, the CDR3 gives the full variable domain: DAGVTQSPTHLIKTRGQQVTLRCSPISGHKSVSWYQQVLGQGPQFIFQYYEKEERGRGNFPDRFSARQFPNYSSELNVNALLLGDSALYLCASSAGGAGSYEQYFGPGTRLTVT.

Turning to this clone: The identical CDR3 is also encoded by other nucleotide sequences in the sample. The V gene is TRBV9, the J gene TRBJ1-1; D might be TRBD1 (5 bases). The CDR3 loop spans 14 amino acids. Trimming stripped 0 bases from V and 5 bases from J, with 11 bases between. The germline gives CDR1 SGDLS, CDR2 YYNGEE. The CDR3 DNA is TGTGCCAGCAGCGTAGGATCAGGGTATACTGAAGCTTTCTTT. Translating it yields CASSVGSGYTEAFF. The full variable domain, in which reference TRBV9 and TRBJ1-1 provide the parts outside the CDR3, is DSGVTQTPKHLITATGQRVTLRCSPRSGDLSVYWYQQSLDQGLQFLIQYYNGEERAKGNILERFSAQQFPDLHSELNLSSLELGDSALYFCASSVGSGYTEAFFGQGTRLTVV.

The J gene is TRBJ1-1, the V gene TRBV4-1; possibly TRBD1 for D (5 bases). The germline V gene has CDR1 MGHRA and CDR2 YSYEKL. Trimming shortened V by 3 bases and J by 0 bases, and 20 bases separated the two germline ends. The CDR3 covers 18 residues. In nucleotides, the CDR3 is TGCGCCAGCAGCCAGTACCTAAACCGGGGGGGAATGAACACTGAAGCTTTCTTT. Its protein is CASSQYLNRGGMNTEAFF.

The chain uses TRBV11-2 and TRBJ1-5; possible D gene TRBD1, 5 bases. The length of the CDR3 is 15 residues. V was trimmed by 1 base and J by 1 base, leaving 8 bases between them. CDR1 and CDR2 from the germline V gene are SGHAT and FQNNGV. CDR3 coding DNA: TGTGCCAGCAGCTTAGGTGACAGAAGCAATCAGCCCCAGCATTTT. This translates into CASSLGDRSNQPQHF. Drawing the rest from reference TRBV11-2 and TRBJ1-5, the complete variable domain is EAGVAQSPRYKIIEKRQSVAFWCNPISGHATLYWYQQILGQGPKLLIQFQNNGVVDDSQLPKDRFSAERLKGVDSTLKIQPAKLEDSAVYLCASSLGDRSNQPQHFGDGTRLSIL.

This clone showed up just a few times. This sequence joins TRBV2 and TRBJ2-7, with TRBD2 identical over 7 bases. This CDR3 is built from 13 residues. Looked up from germline, CDR1 is SNHLY and CDR2 is FYNNEI. With 7 bases clipped from V and 4 bases from J, the junction kept 7 bases outside the gene matches. The CDR3 DNA reads as TGTGCCAGCAATAGGTGGGGAGGGTACGAGCAGTACTTC. Translation: CASNRWGGYEQYF.

This chain joins TRBV9 and TRBJ1-6; 11 bases are a match to TRBD1. Germline-derived CDR1 and CDR2 are SGDLS and YYNGEE. The CDR3 runs 15 residues. Trimming cost V 3 bases and J 6 bases; bases outside gene matches: 2. CDR3 sequence (DNA): TGTGCCAGCAGCGCCGGGACAGGGGGTAATTCACCCCTCCACTTT. It yields the protein CASSAGTGGNSPLHF.

CDR3 DNA: TGTGCCAGCAGCTTGAGAGGCGGTAACTCCTACGAGCAGTACTTC. This gives the protein CASSLRGGNSYEQYF. This chain joins TRBV5-5 and TRBJ2-7; no definite D call. The CDR3 has 15 amino acids. Deletions cut 1 base from V and 0 bases from J, with 11 bases between. Germline V CDR1 and CDR2: SGHKS, YYEKEE (reference sequence). Using reference TRBV5-5 and TRBJ2-7 for the parts outside the CDR3, the full variable domain is DAGVTQSPTHLIKTRGQQVTLRCSPISGHKSVSWYQQVLGQGPQFIFQYYEKEERGRGNFPDRFSARQFPNYSSELNVNALLLGDSALYLCASSLRGGNSYEQYFGPGTRLTVT.

This chain links TRBV7-2 with TRBJ1-5; 7 nucleotides match TRBD1. Germline assignment: CDR1 SGHTA and CDR2 FQGNSA. V lost 3 bases to trimming and J lost 3 bases; unmatched junction nucleotides: 2. The CDR3 runs 14 residues. CDR3 amino acids: CASSLEGANQPQHF. DNA for the CDR3: TGTGCCAGCAGCTTGGAGGGGGCCAATCAGCCCCAGCATTTT. Drawing the rest from reference TRBV7-2 and TRBJ1-5, the complete variable domain is GAGVSQSPSNKVTEKGKDVELRCDPISGHTALYWYRQSLGQGLEFLIYFQGNSAPDKSGLPSDRFSAERTGGSVSTLTIQRTQQEDSAVYLCASSLEGANQPQHFGDGTRLSIL.

The chain uses TRBV7-8 and TRBJ2-1, with 8 bases matching TRBD2. Trimming at V came to 4 bases and at J to 0 bases, leaving 5 bases not matched to a gene. Germline V CDR1 and CDR2: SGHVS, FQNEAQ. CDR3 length: 16 amino acids. The CDR3 DNA is TGTGCCAGCAGCTCAAGCGGGGGCCGCTCCTACAATGAGCAGTTCTTC. Its protein is CASSSSGGRSYNEQFF.